This T cell receptor beta chain emerged from a study of early T cells in non-severe SARS-CoV-2 infection. About the research overall: The sequenced material was bulk RNA from unsorted whole blood, and its chains were unpaired. Overall study findings and caveats: Reliance on VDJdb matching favored anti-spike CD8 responses; private and CD4 specificities were missed.

This clonotype counts as medium-sized. What it binds is unknown. Germline CDR1 and CDR2: MNHNY and SVGAGI (reference sequence). The CDR3 runs 17 residues. V dropped 0 bases and J dropped 0 bases, with 15 bases sitting between them. Each cDNA molecule carried a unique molecular identifier. TCRdb re-called the 5' RACE reads through MiXCR, storing one row per CDR3 protein. The data contain 57,000 or so distinct CDR3 sequences, approximately 12% of them singletons. This sequence joins TRBV6-6 and TRBJ2-7, with D possibly being TRBD2 (6 bases). The specimen was whole blood, collected at baseline. The sequence derives from an adult who was a healthcare worker with PCR-confirmed SARS-CoV-2 infection or an uninfected control (not recorded which). The donor label of this sample is uncertain. CDR3 in DNA: TGTGCCAGCAGTTACTCTCTGGCGGGGCTGACCTCCTACGAGCAGTACGTC. As protein: CASSYSLAGLTSYEQYV.